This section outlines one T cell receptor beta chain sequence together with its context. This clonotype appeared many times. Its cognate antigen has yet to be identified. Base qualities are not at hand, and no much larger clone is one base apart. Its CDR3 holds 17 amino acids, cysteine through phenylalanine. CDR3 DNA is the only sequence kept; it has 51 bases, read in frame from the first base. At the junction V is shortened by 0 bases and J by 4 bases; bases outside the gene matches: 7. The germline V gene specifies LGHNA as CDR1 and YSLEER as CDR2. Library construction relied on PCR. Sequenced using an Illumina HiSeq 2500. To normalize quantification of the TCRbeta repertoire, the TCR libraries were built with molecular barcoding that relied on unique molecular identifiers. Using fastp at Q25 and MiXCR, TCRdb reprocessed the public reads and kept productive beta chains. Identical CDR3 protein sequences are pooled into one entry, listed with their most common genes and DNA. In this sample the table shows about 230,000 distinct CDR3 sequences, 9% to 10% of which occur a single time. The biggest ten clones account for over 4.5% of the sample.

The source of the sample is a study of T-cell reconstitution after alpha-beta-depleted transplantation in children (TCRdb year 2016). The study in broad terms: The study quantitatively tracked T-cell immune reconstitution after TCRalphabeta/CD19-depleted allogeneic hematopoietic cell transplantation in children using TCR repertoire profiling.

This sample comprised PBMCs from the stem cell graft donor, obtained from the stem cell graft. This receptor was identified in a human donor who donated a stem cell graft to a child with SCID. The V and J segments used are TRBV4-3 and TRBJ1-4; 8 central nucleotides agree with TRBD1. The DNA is TGCGCCAGCAGCCAAGATGGGGTCGGGACAGGTAATGAAAAACTGTTTTTT. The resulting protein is CASSQDGVGTGNEKLFF.